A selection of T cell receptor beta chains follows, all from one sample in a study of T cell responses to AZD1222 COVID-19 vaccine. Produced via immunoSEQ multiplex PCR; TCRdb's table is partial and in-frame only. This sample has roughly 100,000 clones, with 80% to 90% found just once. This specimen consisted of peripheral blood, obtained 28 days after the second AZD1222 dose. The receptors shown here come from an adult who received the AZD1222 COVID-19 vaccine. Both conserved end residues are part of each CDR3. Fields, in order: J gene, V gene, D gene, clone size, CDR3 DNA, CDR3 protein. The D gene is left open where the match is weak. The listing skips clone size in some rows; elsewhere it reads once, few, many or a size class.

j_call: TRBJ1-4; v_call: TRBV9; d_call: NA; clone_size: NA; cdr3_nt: TGTGCCAGCAGCCGCGGCGGCAGTAATGAAAAACTGTTTTTT; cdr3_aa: CASSRGGSNEKLFF
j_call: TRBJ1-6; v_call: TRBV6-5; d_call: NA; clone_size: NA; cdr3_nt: TGTGCCAGCAGTTACTCGTGGGGCGGCAATTCACCCCTCCACTTT; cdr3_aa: CASSYSWGGNSPLHF
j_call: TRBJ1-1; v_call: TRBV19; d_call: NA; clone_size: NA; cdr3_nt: TGTGCCAGTAGTATGATGACGTTGAACACTGAAGCTTTCTTT; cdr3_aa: CASSMMTLNTEAFF
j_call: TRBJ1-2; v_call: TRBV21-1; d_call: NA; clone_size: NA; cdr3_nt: TGTGCCAGCAGCAAAGTTACGGTCTATGGCTACACCTTC; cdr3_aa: CASSKVTVYGYTF
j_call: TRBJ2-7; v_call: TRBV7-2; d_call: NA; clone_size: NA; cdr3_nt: TGTGCCAGCAGCTTAGATCCGGCACTACCTTCCTACGAGCAGTACTTC; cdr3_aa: CASSLDPALPSYEQYF
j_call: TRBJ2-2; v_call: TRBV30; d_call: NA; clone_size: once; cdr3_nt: TGTGCCTGGAGTGTTAATGCCGGGGAGCTGTTTTTT; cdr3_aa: CAWSVNAGELFF
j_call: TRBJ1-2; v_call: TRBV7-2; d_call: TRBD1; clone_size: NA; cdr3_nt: TGTGCCAGCTCCTCCTTTTTGACCGGGACAGGGTCGAATGGCTACACCTTC; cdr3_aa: CASSSFLTGTGSNGYTF
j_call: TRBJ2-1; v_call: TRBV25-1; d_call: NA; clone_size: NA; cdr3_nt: TGTGCCAGCAGTGCGTTAGGGAGCGGCAATGAGCAGTTCTTC; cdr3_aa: CASSALGSGNEQFF
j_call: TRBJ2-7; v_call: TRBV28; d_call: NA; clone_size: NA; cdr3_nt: TGTGCCAGCAGTTTACGACAGATCGACGAGCAGTACTTC; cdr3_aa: CASSLRQIDEQYF
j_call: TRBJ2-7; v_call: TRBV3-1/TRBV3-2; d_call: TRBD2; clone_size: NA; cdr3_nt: TGTGCCAGCAGCCGAAGCGGGAGGGTTCACGAGCAGTACTTC; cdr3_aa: CASSRSGRVHEQYF
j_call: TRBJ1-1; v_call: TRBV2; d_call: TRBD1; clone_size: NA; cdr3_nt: TGTGCCAGACGACAGGGGGCGCAACACCCTGAAGCTTTCTTT; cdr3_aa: CARRQGAQHPEAFF
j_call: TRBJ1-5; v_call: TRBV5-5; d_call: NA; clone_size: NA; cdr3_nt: TGTGCCAGCAGCTTGGGAGGGAGTAGCAATCAGCCCCAGCATTTT; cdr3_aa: CASSLGGSSNQPQHF
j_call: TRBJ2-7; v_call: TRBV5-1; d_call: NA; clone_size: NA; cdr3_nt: TGCGCCAGCATGGAGGGCAGCCGCTACGAGCAGTACTTC; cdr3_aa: CASMEGSRYEQYF
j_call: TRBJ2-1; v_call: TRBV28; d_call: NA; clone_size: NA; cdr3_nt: TGTGCCAGCAGTTCCGCCCAGGGGGGTTACAATGAGCAGTTCTTC; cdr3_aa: CASSSAQGGYNEQFF
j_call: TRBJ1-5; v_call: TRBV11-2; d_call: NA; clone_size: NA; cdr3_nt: TGTGCCAGCAGCTCCTACCCTAGCAGAAGCAATCAGCCCCAGCATTTT; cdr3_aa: CASSSYPSRSNQPQHF
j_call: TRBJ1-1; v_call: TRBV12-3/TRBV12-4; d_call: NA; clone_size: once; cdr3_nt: TGTGCCAGCAGTTTAGGGACAGCTACTGAAGCTTTCTTT; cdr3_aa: CASSLGTATEAFF